Listed here are 24 T cell receptor beta chains from one sample, sequenced in a study of T cell responses to AZD1222 COVID-19 vaccine (dated by TCRdb to the early 2020s). The time point label on this specimen signifies: baseline before first vaccination. The method behind the library was the immunoSEQ multiplex PCR assay. Imported from immuneACCESS, the table was reduced by TCRdb to in-frame sequences with V and J called. These copies leave out some clones; in studies compared against another copy, an unresolved V gene accounts for under half, and the cause of the remainder is not known. The sample table records 150,000 or so clones; roughly nine tenths of these occur just once. The ten largest clones take up 4.5% to 6.5% of the sample. Source: peripheral blood, taken on day 0 of AZD1222 vaccination. All receptors derive from an adult in good health.

The table lists this clone with a count of one. The chain is built from TRBV6-2 or TRBV6-3 and TRBJ1-5; D call uncertain. V lost 8 bases to trimming and J lost 0 bases, with 11 bases between them. CDR3 length equals 14 residues. Germline loops: CDR1 MNHEY, CDR2 SVGEGT. The chain's CDR3 is CASRLRTSNQPQHF. CDR3 sequence (DNA): TGTGCCAGCCGCCTGAGGACTAGCAATCAGCCCCAGCATTTT.

This chain connects TRBV6-2 or TRBV6-3 to TRBJ2-4; 13 positions agree with TRBD2. Germline CDR1 is MNHEY and CDR2 is SVGEGT. The CDR3 length is 18 residues. After removal of 5 bases from V and 0 bases from J, the junction contained 7 bases not matched to a gene. Here the CDR3 DNA reads TGTGCCAGCAGTCGGGGACTAGCGGGGATACTAGCCAAAAACATTCAGTACTTC. Protein sequence: CASSRGLAGILAKNIQYF.

As DNA, the CDR3 is TGTGCCAGCAGCACCGGACCCTTGGGACTGAACACTGAAGCTTTCTTT. This codes for CASSTGPLGLNTEAFF. The J gene is TRBJ1-1, the V gene TRBV7-2; a possible D gene is TRBD1 (5 bases). Germline CDR1 SGHTA, CDR2 FQGNSA. Deletions cut 5 bases from V and 0 bases from J, with 16 bases between. The CDR3 is 16 residues long.

This chain connects TRBV15 to TRBJ2-5; D is perhaps TRBD1 or TRBD2 (5 bases each). V was cut by 3 bases and J by 5 bases, with 7 bases left in between. Per germline, CDR1 LNHNV and CDR2 YYDKDF (reference sequence). This CDR3 has 12 amino acids. The CDR3 bases are TGTGCCACCAGCAGGGGGGTTGAGACCCAGTACTTC. This gives the protein CATSRGVETQYF.

V is TRBV14 and J is TRBJ2-2; D call uncertain. The CDR3 is 13 amino acids. Germline V gives CDR1 SGHDN, CDR2 FVKESK. Deletions cut 2 bases from V and 5 bases from J, with 6 bases between. CDR3 coding DNA: TGTGCCAGCAGCCAACAGACTACCGGGGAGCTGTTTTTT. Its protein is CASSQQTTGELFF.

The chain is built from TRBV5-1 and TRBJ1-6; D remains ambiguous. The germline CDR1 and CDR2 sequences are SGHRS and YFSETQ. Deletions cut 0 bases from V and 0 bases from J, with 10 bases between. The CDR3 runs 17 residues. CDR3: CASSLDSRSSYNSPLHF. CDR3 nucleotides: TGCGCCAGCAGCTTGGACAGCAGGAGCTCCTATAATTCACCCCTCCACTTT.

The V gene is TRBV4-3, the J gene TRBJ1-5; the D gene is possibly TRBD1 (5 bases). V lost 0 bases to trimming and J lost 7 bases, with 7 bases between them. This CDR3 spans 13 amino acids. Germline V gene data show CDR1 as LGHNA and CDR2 as YSLEER. CDR3 protein: CASSQDAGQPQHF. The CDR3 DNA follows: TGCGCCAGCAGCCAAGACGCAGGGCAGCCCCAGCATTTT.

The rearrangement joins TRBV18 to TRBJ1-5; D is unresolved. V was cut by 6 bases and J by 1 base, with 13 bases left in between. This CDR3 has 15 amino acids. Germline lookup yields CDR1 KGHSH and CDR2 LQKENI. CDR3 loop: CASSIGQLSNQPQHF. The CDR3 nucleotides are TGTGCCAGCTCCATAGGGCAGCTCAGCAATCAGCCCCAGCATTTT.

This clone was seen more than once but under ten times. The V call is TRBV13, the J call TRBJ2-1, with D maybe TRBD2 (6 bases). The V gene's germline CDR1 is PRHDT and CDR2 FYEKMQ (reference sequence). The V and J ends lost 4 bases and 5 bases respectively, with 21 bases between them. This CDR3 contains 17 residues. CDR3 sequence (DNA): TGTGCCAGCAGCTACGCTCTTCTTAGCGGTAAGGACAATGAGCAGTTCTTC. Translated, it gives CASSYALLSGKDNEQFF.

The rearrangement joins TRBV10-3 to TRBJ1-6; D is uncertain. Trimming left V 11 bases short and J 3 bases short, with 11 bases between. The CDR3 has 13 residues. CDR1 and CDR2 (germline): ENHRY, SYGVKD. The DNA for the CDR3 is TGTGCCTCCTGCGGGGTCTATAATTCACCCCTCCACTTT. Protein: CASCGVYNSPLHF.

The chain employs TRBV19 and TRBJ2-1; tentatively, D is TRBD2 (6 bases). Germline V lookup: CDR1 LNHDA, CDR2 SQIVND (reference sequence). This CDR3 has 15 amino acids. The V gene lost 3 bases and the J gene lost 4 bases, with 13 bases spanning the gap. In DNA, the CDR3 is TGTGCCAGTAGTATCGCGGCTGGGACTTACAATGAGCAGTTCTTC. Protein: CASSIAAGTYNEQFF. Full variable domain (remainder filled in from reference TRBV19 and TRBJ2-1): DGGITQSPKYLFRKEGQNVTLSCEQNLNHDAMYWYRQDPGQGLRLIYYSQIVNDFQKGDIAEGYSVSREKKESFPLTVTSAQKNPTAFYLCASSIAAGTYNEQFFGPGTRLTVL.

The genes are TRBV20-1 and TRBJ2-7, with D maybe TRBD1 (6 bases). Trimming took 3 bases from V and 2 from J, leaving 11 bases between them. The CDR3 spans 13 residues. Germline assignment: CDR1 DFQATT and CDR2 SNEGSKA (reference sequence). The CDR3 region has the DNA TGCAGTGCTAGTGGGACACCGACCTACGAGCAGTACTTC. This sequence encodes CSASGTPTYEQYF.

The V gene is TRBV7-8, the J gene TRBJ1-6; unclear D gene. Germline CDR1 is SGHVS and CDR2 is FQNEAQ. Trimming stripped 1 base from V and 10 bases from J, with 8 bases between. The CDR3 extends over 13 amino acids. This chain's CDR3 is CASSLEPGSPLHF. CDR3 nucleotides: TGTGCCAGCAGCTTAGAGCCAGGATCACCCCTCCACTTT.

The chain is built from TRBV10-3 and TRBJ1-2; tentative D call: TRBD1 (6 bases). The CDR3 extends over 13 amino acids. V was pared by 10 bases and J by 7 bases, with 19 bases between. Looked up from germline, CDR1 is ENHRY and CDR2 is SYGVKD. The CDR3 sequence is CATLRDTTSGYTF. CDR3 bases: TGTGCCACCCTGCGGGACACCACCTCTGGCTACACCTTC.

This chain joins TRBV30 and TRBJ2-7, with TRBD1 matching 10 bases. The CDR3 totals 12 residues. Per germline, CDR1 GTSNPN and CDR2 SVGIG (reference sequence). Trimming cost V 8 bases and J 4 bases; bases outside gene matches: 5. CDR3 sequence: CAGTGVRYEQYF. CDR3 DNA: TGTGCCGGGACAGGGGTCAGGTACGAGCAGTACTTC.

This chain links TRBV20-1 with TRBJ1-5; D unclear. V was pared by 3 bases and J by 0 bases, with 9 bases between. Germline V CDR1 and CDR2: DFQATT, SNEGSKA (reference sequence). The CDR3 consists of 14 residues. The CDR3 is CSASWQTSNQPQHF. The CDR3 DNA follows: TGCAGTGCTAGTTGGCAGACTAGCAATCAGCCCCAGCATTTT.

V and J are TRBV4-3 and TRBJ2-1, with 9 bases that match TRBD2. Germline V gene sequence: CDR1 LGHNA, CDR2 YSLEER. V was pared by 1 base and J by 6 bases, with 7 bases of the junction left unmatched. This CDR3 region has 16 residues. This chain's CDR3 is CASSQVSGRWGNEQFF. CDR3 sequence (DNA): TGCGCCAGCAGCCAAGTTAGCGGGAGATGGGGCAATGAGCAGTTCTTC.

This chain joins TRBV29-1 and TRBJ2-1; 9 nucleotides line up with TRBD1. With 5 bases clipped from V and 0 bases from J, the junction kept 5 bases outside the gene matches. The germline V gene encodes CDR1 SQVTM and CDR2 ANQGSEA. The CDR3 extends over 15 amino acids. CDR3 coding DNA: TGCAGCGTTCGACAGGGGGTAAGCTCCTACAATGAGCAGTTCTTC. As protein: CSVRQGVSSYNEQFF.

This clone is a singleton in its sample. The chain joins TRBV12-3 or TRBV12-4 to TRBJ2-7; D is unresolved. This CDR3 contains 12 residues. Deletions cut 2 bases from V and 5 bases from J, with 7 bases between. CDR3 sequence (DNA): TGTGCCAGCAGTTTAATCGAGGACGAGCAGTACTTC. Residues: CASSLIEDEQYF.

The chain links TRBV5-1 to TRBJ1-5; D remains unclear. V gave up 0 bases and J gave up 7 bases, with 14 bases separating them. This CDR3 region has 15 residues. The germline V gene encodes CDR1 SGHRS and CDR2 YFSETQ. In DNA form, the CDR3 reads TGCGCCAGCAGCTTGGTGGCCGGGAACGAGCAGCCCCAGCATTTT. Its translation is CASSLVAGNEQPQHF.

The rearrangement links TRBV2 to TRBJ1-1; D is perhaps TRBD1 (6 bases). V was clipped by 3 bases and J by 7 bases, with 18 bases between them. The CDR3 has 15 amino acids. Germline V gene lookup returns CDR1 SNHLY and CDR2 FYNNEI. This CDR3 reads CASSDDDRIWNEAFF. CDR3 nucleotides: TGTGCCAGCAGTGATGATGACAGGATCTGGAATGAAGCTTTCTTT. Variable domain in full (rest from reference TRBV2 and TRBJ1-1): EPEVTQTPSHQVTQMGQEVILRCVPISNHLYFYWYRQILGQKVEFLVSFYNNEISEKSEIFDDQFSVERPDGSNFTLKIRSTKLEDSAMYFCASSDDDRIWNEAFFGQGTRLTVV.

The chain employs TRBV5-1 and TRBJ2-2, with D perhaps matching TRBD1 (5 bases). Germline V lookup: CDR1 SGHRS, CDR2 YFSETQ. V was pared by 3 bases and J by 3 bases, with 9 bases between. CDR3 length: 14 residues. The CDR3 sequence is CASSSQGDTGELFF. The CDR3 nucleotides read TGCGCCAGCAGCTCGCAGGGCGACACCGGGGAGCTGTTTTTT.

V usage is TRBV28 and J usage is TRBJ1-6; maybe TRBD1 (6 bases). Germline V lookup: CDR1 MDHEN, CDR2 SYDVKM. There are 14 residues in the CDR3. Trimming stripped 4 bases from V and 8 bases from J, with 12 bases between. CDR3 in amino acids: CASSSFRGDSPLHF. The DNA for the CDR3 is TGTGCCAGCAGTTCCTTCAGGGGTGATTCACCCCTCCACTTT.

V and J are TRBV19 and TRBJ1-1; 10 positions agree with TRBD1. Germline CDR1 reads LNHDA; CDR2 reads SQIVND (reference sequence). CDR3 length: 13 amino acids. Losses at the gene ends were 7 bases for V and 4 bases for J; bases not matched to a gene: 3. CDR3 coding DNA: TGTGCCAGTACCTGGACAGGGGGCACTGAAGCTTTCTTT. The encoded protein is CASTWTGGTEAFF.